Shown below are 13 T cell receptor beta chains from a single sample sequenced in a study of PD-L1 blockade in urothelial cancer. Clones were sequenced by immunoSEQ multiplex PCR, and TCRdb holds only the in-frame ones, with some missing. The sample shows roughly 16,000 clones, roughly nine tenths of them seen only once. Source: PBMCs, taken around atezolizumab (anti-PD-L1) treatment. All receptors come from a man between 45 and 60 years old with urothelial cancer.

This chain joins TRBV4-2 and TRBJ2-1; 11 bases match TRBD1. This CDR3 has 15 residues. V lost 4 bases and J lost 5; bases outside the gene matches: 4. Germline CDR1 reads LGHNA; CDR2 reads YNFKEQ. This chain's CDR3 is CASSRGQGDHNEQFF. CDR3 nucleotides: TGTGCCAGCAGCCGGGGACAGGGGGATCACAATGAGCAGTTCTTC.

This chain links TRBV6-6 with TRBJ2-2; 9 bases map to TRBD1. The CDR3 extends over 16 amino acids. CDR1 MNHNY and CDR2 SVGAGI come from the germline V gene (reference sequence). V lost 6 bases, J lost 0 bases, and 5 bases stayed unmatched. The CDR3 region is CASSPGTGTNTGELFF. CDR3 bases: TGTGCCAGCAGCCCGGGGACAGGGACGAACACCGGGGAGCTGTTTTTT.

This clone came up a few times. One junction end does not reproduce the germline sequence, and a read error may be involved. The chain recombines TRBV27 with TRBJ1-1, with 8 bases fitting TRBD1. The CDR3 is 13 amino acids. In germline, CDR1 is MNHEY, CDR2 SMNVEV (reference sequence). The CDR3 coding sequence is TGTGCCAGCAGTTTCCCGGGGACAGGATCCCCATTTTTT. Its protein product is CASSFPGTGSPFF.

The CDR3 spells CASSIVAALAKNIQYF. CDR3 nucleotide sequence: TGTGCCAGCAGTATCGTAGCGGCTTTAGCCAAAAACATTCAGTACTTC. The J gene is TRBJ2-4, the V gene TRBV2; tentatively, D is TRBD2 (6 bases). The CDR3 has 16 residues. V shed 5 bases and J shed 0 bases, with 14 bases lying between them. Germline CDR1 is SNHLY and CDR2 is FYNNEI.

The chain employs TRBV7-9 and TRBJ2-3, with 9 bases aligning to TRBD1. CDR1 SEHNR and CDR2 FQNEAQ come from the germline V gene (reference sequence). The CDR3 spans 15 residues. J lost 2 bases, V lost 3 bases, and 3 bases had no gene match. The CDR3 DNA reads TGTGCCAGCAGCTTGGTACAGGGGGCCACAGATACGCAGTATTTT. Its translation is CASSLVQGATDTQYF.

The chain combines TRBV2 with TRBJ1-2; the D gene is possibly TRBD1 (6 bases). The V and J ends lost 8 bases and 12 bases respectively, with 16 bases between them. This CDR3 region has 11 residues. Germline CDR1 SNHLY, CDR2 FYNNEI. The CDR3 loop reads CASGRTATHTF. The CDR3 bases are TGTGCCAGCGGCAGGACAGCCACCCACACCTTC. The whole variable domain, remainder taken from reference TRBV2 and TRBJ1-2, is EPEVTQTPSHQVTQMGQEVILRCVPISNHLYFYWYRQILGQKVEFLVSFYNNEISEKSEIFDDQFSVERPDGSNFTLKIRSTKLEDSAMYFCASGRTATHTFGSGTRLTVV.

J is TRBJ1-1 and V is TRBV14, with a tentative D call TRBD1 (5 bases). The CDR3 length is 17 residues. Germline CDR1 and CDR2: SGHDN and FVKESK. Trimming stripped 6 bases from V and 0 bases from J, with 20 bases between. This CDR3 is CASSLTLGGWMNTEAFF. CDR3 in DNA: TGTGCCAGCAGTCTAACATTGGGGGGTTGGATGAACACTGAAGCTTTCTTT.

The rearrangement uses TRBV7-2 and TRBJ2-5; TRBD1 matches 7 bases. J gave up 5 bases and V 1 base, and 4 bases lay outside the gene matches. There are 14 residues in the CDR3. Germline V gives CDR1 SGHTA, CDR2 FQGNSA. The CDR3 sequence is CASSLDRGLETQYF. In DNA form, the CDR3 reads TGTGCCAGCAGCTTAGACAGGGGATTGGAGACCCAGTACTTC.

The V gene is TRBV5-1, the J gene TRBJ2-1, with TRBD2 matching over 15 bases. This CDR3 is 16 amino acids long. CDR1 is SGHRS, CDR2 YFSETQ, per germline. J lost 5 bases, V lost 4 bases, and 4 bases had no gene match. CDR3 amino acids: CASSTGLAGGHNEQFF. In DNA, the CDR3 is TGCGCCAGCAGCACGGGACTAGCGGGGGGCCACAATGAGCAGTTCTTC.

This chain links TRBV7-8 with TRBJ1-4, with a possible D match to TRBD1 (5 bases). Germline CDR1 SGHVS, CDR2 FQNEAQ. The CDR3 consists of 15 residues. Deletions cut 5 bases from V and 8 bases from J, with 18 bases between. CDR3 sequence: CASSKGASGSEKLFF. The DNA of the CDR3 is TGTGCCAGCAGCAAAGGGGCCTCCGGATCCGAAAAACTGTTTTTT.

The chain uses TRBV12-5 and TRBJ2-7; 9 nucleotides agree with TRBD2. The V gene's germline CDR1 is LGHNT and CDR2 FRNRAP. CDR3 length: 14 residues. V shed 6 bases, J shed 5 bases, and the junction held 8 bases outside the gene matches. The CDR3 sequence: CASGLAGIVNEQYF. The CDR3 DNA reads TGTGCTAGTGGACTAGCGGGCATCGTGAACGAGCAGTACTTC.

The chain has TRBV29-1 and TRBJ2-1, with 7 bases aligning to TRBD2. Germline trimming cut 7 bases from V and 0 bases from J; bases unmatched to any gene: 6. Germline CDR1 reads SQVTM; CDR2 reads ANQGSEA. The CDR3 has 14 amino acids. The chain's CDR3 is CSAEGGSSYNEQFF. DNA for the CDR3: TGCAGCGCCGAGGGCGGGAGCTCCTACAATGAGCAGTTCTTC.

The CDR3 reads CASSPSFRDSSYEQYF. The CDR3 region has the DNA TGTGCCAGCAGCCCCAGTTTTAGGGACAGTTCCTACGAGCAGTACTTC. This chain joins TRBV7-9 and TRBJ2-7; 7 nucleotides line up with TRBD1. CDR1 is SEHNR, CDR2 FQNEAQ, per germline (reference sequence). The CDR3 runs to 16 residues. J gave up 1 base and V 5 bases, and 11 bases lay outside the gene matches.